The rows below give T cell receptor beta chains drawn from one sample of a study of T cell responses to AZD1222 COVID-19 vaccine. Measured with immunoSEQ multiplex PCR; TCRdb has only the in-frame clones, and not every one. This sample yields 100,000 to 130,000 clones, of which approximately 89% are seen a single time; roughly 21% belongs to the top ten. The sample consisted of peripheral blood, taken on day 0 of AZD1222 vaccination. The receptors stem from an adult in good health. Each CDR3 is given with its conserved first and last residue. A D gene is named only where the DNA matches it firmly. Not all rows give a size; the values are once, few, many and, for expanded clones, a class.

V gene,D gene,J gene,clone size,CDR3 protein,CDR3 DNA
TRBV15,-,TRBJ2-2,-,CATSAPGRGANVGELFF,TGTGCCACCAGCGCCCCGGGTCGGGGGGCCAACGTCGGGGAGCTGTTTTTT
TRBV7-8,-,TRBJ1-2,-,CASSVSQGLYYGYTF,TGTGCCAGCAGCGTATCGCAGGGCTTGTACTATGGCTACACCTTC
TRBV18,-,TRBJ1-2,-,CASSRAGIPYGYTF,TGTGCCAGCTCGCGCGCCGGGATCCCCTATGGCTACACCTTC
TRBV4-1,-,TRBJ1-2,-,CASSQVSPGVYTF,TGCGCCAGCAGCCAAGTATCGCCGGGCGTCTACACCTTC
TRBV5-1,-,TRBJ2-3,-,CASSLAGGITDTQYF,TGCGCCAGCAGCTTGGCCGGTGGGATCACAGATACGCAGTATTTT
TRBV7-6,-,TRBJ2-2,-,CASLDTNTGELFF,TGTGCCAGCCTGGACACGAACACCGGGGAGCTGTTTTTT
TRBV5-4,-,TRBJ2-5,-,CASSSDGFLETQYF,TGTGCCAGCAGCTCGGACGGATTTTTAGAGACCCAGTACTTC
TRBV6-2/TRBV6-3,-,TRBJ1-6,-,CASSQESYNSPLHF,TGTGCCAGCAGTCAAGAGAGCTATAATTCACCCCTCCACTTT
TRBV12-3/TRBV12-4,-,TRBJ1-1,-,CASSLMADTEAFF,TGTGCCAGCAGCCTGATGGCGGACACTGAAGCTTTCTTT
TRBV19,-,TRBJ2-7,-,CASKLRQGSYEQYF,TGTGCCAGTAAACTCCGGCAGGGTTCCTACGAGCAGTACTTC
TRBV5-1,TRBD1,TRBJ2-7,-,CASSLSGQASWEQYF,TGCGCCAGCAGTCTATCGGGACAGGCCTCGTGGGAGCAGTACTTC
TRBV9,-,TRBJ1-3,-,CASSGPPGNTIYF,TGTGCCAGCAGCGGACCTCCTGGAAACACCATATATTTT
TRBV4-3,-,TRBJ2-3,-,CASSQDRLETDTQYF,TGCGCCAGCAGCCAAGACAGACTAGAGACAGATACGCAGTATTTT
TRBV5-1,TRBD1,TRBJ1-1,-,CASSPRQGPNTEAFF,TGCGCCAGCAGCCCCCGACAGGGACCGAACACTGAAGCTTTCTTT
TRBV10-3,-,TRBJ2-7,few,CAISDGSGEQYF,TGTGCCATCAGCGACGGATCGGGGGAGCAGTACTTC
TRBV12-3/TRBV12-4,-,TRBJ1-2,-,CASSLYAYGYTF,TGTGCCAGCAGTTTATACGCCTATGGCTACACCTTC
TRBV7-9,-,TRBJ2-3,-,CASSSGTVSSGDTQYF,TGTGCCAGCAGCTCCGGGACTGTCAGTTCTGGGGATACGCAGTATTTT
TRBV7-2,-,TRBJ2-1,-,CASSYLRVGYEQFF,TGTGCCAGCAGCTACCTACGGGTGGGTTATGAGCAGTTCTTC
TRBV9,TRBD2,TRBJ2-3,-,CASSFSGRTSGGAVDTQYF,TGTGCCAGCAGCTTCTCAGGTAGGACTAGCGGGGGGGCCGTCGATACGCAGTATTTT
TRBV19,-,TRBJ1-3,once,CASSILGLKSNSGNTIYF,TGTGCCAGTAGTATTCTCGGGCTGAAGTCTAACTCTGGAAACACCATATATTTT
TRBV11-2,-,TRBJ2-7,once,CASSSNPQGYEQYF,TGTGCCAGCAGCTCAAACCCTCAGGGCTACGAGCAGTACTTC
TRBV19,-,TRBJ1-2,once,CASRGVGGHYYGYTF,TGTGCCAGTAGGGGCGTGGGCGGTCATTACTATGGCTACACCTTC